These 18 T cell receptor beta chains were all obtained from the same sample, sequenced in a study of cytomegalovirus exposure and HLA in healthy donors. The PCR contained 60 Vbeta and 13 Jbeta primers. Libraries were prepared by immunoSEQ multiplex PCR; TCRdb keeps only in-frame clonotypes and omits some of them. The repertoire has 150,000 to 200,000 clones, approximately 71% of them found once; the top ten carry around 4.3%. The sample comprised PBMCs. The receptors originated from a woman aged 18-29 years in good health and CMV-seropositive.

The chain carries TRBV7-8 and TRBJ2-1; 9 bases agree with TRBD2. This CDR3 has 15 residues. Germline-derived CDR1 and CDR2 are SGHVS and FQNEAQ. The V gene end was trimmed by 5 bases and the J gene end by 2 bases; junction bases not matched to a gene: 4. The chain's CDR3 is CASSHSGRPYNEQFF. The CDR3 DNA sequence: TGTGCCAGCAGCCATAGCGGGAGACCCTACAATGAGCAGTTCTTC.

This clone was detected a few times. This rearrangement joins TRBV6-6 to TRBJ2-5, with 7 positions matching TRBD1. Germline V CDR1 and CDR2: MNHNY, SVGAGI (reference sequence). The CDR3 loop spans 13 amino acids. The V segment lost 10 bases and the J segment 4 bases; nucleotides outside the gene matches: 9. The CDR3 DNA follows: TGTGCCATCTCCTCTACAGGGGTAGAGACCCAGTACTTC. Encoded protein: CAISSTGVETQYF.

The chain joins TRBV10-1 to TRBJ1-3; D unclear. Germline-derived CDR1 and CDR2 are WNHNN and SYGVQD (reference sequence). This CDR3 comprises 16 residues. Trimming shortened V by 3 bases and J by 4 bases, and 16 bases separated the two germline ends. CDR3 residues: CASSDGLPGAGNTIYF. CDR3 sequence (DNA): TGCGCCAGCAGTGATGGGTTGCCGGGAGCCGGAAACACCATATATTTT.

There are a few counts of this clone. The chain joins TRBV14 to TRBJ2-3, with TRBD2 matching over 9 bases. Trimming took 4 bases from V and 4 from J; bases not matched to a gene: 9. The CDR3 runs 16 residues. Per the germline V gene, CDR1 is SGHDN and CDR2 is FVKESK. CDR3 in DNA: TGTGCCAGCAGCCTAAAGCGCGGGAGGGATCCAGATACGCAGTATTTT. This encodes CASSLKRGRDPDTQYF.

The DNA for the CDR3 is TGTGCCAGCAGCCCTCGGATAACCATACTAGCGGGAGGCAAAAACATTCAGTACTTC. Translated: CASSPRITILAGGKNIQYF. J is TRBJ2-4 and V is TRBV7-2; 12 nucleotides align to TRBD2. CDR3 length: 19 residues. Germline V gives CDR1 SGHTA, CDR2 FQGNSA. V lost 5 bases, J lost 3 bases, and 14 bases stayed unmatched.

Remarks on this clone: The same CDR3 is also encoded by other DNA sequences in this sample. This chain links TRBV6-6 with TRBJ2-3; no firm D call. Between the trimmed V and J ends, which lost 0 bases and 8 bases, there was a span of 12 bases. Per the germline V gene, CDR1 is MNHNY and CDR2 is SVGAGI (reference sequence). CDR3 length: 14 residues. The CDR3 protein is CASSYSSIEATQYF. The CDR3 bases are TGTGCCAGCAGTTACTCGAGCATAGAGGCTACGCAGTATTTT.

The CDR3 DNA follows: TGTGCCAGCAGTTTAGACAGCCTGAACTATGGCTACACCTTC. Protein: CASSLDSLNYGYTF. The J gene is TRBJ1-2, the V gene TRBV28; a possible D gene is TRBD1 (5 bases). This CDR3 is 14 amino acids long. V was trimmed by 2 bases and J by 2 bases, leaving 9 bases between them. Per the germline V gene, CDR1 is MDHEN and CDR2 is SYDVKM.

This chain uses TRBV28 with TRBJ2-3, with D tentatively TRBD2 (5 bases). The CDR3 has 17 amino acids. The V and J ends lost 5 bases and 0 bases respectively, with 18 bases between them. Germline-derived CDR1 and CDR2 are MDHEN and SYDVKM. The CDR3 nucleotides are TGTGCCAGCAGTCCCCGGACGGCGGGTCCTAGCACAGATACGCAGTATTTT. It specifies CASSPRTAGPSTDTQYF.

V usage is TRBV5-4 and J usage is TRBJ1-1; D perhaps matches TRBD1 (5 bases). The CDR3 runs to 16 residues. V gave up 3 bases and J gave up 6 bases, with 21 bases separating them. In germline, CDR1 is SGHNT, CDR2 YYREEE (reference sequence). The CDR3, as DNA: TGTGCCAGCAGCTCCTTCATCGGTGGGGCGGGGGCTGAAGCTTTCTTT. It is translated as CASSSFIGGAGAEAFF.

The V call is TRBV7-2, the J call TRBJ2-2; TRBD2 aligns across 8 bases. This CDR3 spans 16 amino acids. Germline assignment: CDR1 SGHTA and CDR2 FQGNSA. V shed 5 bases and J 6 bases; nucleotides not matched to a gene: 11. The CDR3 reads CASSLQSGTSAGELFF. CDR3 nucleotides: TGTGCCAGCAGCCTGCAATCCGGGACTAGTGCCGGGGAGCTGTTTTTT. Full variable domain (outside the CDR3, taken from reference TRBV7-2 and TRBJ2-2): GAGVSQSPSNKVTEKGKDVELRCDPISGHTALYWYRQSLGQGLEFLIYFQGNSAPDKSGLPSDRFSAERTGGSVSTLTIQRTQQEDSAVYLCASSLQSGTSAGELFFGEGSRLTVL.

The V gene is TRBV5-1, the J gene TRBJ2-2; 11 bases map to TRBD1. The CDR3 loop spans 16 amino acids. J gave up 6 bases and V 2 bases, and 6 bases lay outside the gene matches. Germline-derived CDR1 and CDR2 are SGHRS and YFSETQ. CDR3 nucleotide sequence: TGCGCCAGCAGCTTACCGGGACAGGGGGTCGCCGGGGAGCTGTTTTTT. Translation: CASSLPGQGVAGELFF.

V gene TRBV5-6 combines with J gene TRBJ2-7; 7 bases match TRBD2. The J segment lost 6 bases and the V segment lost 5 bases, leaving 14 bases of the junction unmatched. This CDR3 has 15 residues. Germline V lookup: CDR1 SGHDT, CDR2 YYEEEE. The CDR3 DNA is TGTGCCAGCAGGACTGGACTAGAGGGCTTCTCCGAGCAGTACTTC. This codes for CASRTGLEGFSEQYF.

Here the CDR3 reads CASSPSGVSNEQYF. CDR3 bases: TGTGCCAGCTCACCTTCCGGGGTGTCAAACGAGCAGTACTTC. This chain joins TRBV18 and TRBJ2-7, with D possibly matching TRBD2 (5 bases). Trimming removed 3 bases at V and 5 bases at J, with 14 bases between. Germline V CDR1 and CDR2: KGHSH, LQKENI. This CDR3 region has 14 residues.

The chain recombines TRBV2 with TRBJ1-1; TRBD1 matches 9 bases. Germline lookup yields CDR1 SNHLY and CDR2 FYNNEI. The junction had 14 bases not matched to a gene; V was cut back by 8 bases and J by 10 bases. The CDR3 is 14 amino acids. The DNA of the CDR3 is TGTGCCAGCCGGTCGGAACAGGGGGCGCGAGTAGCTTTCTTT. Amino acid sequence: CASRSEQGARVAFF.

CDR3 region: CASSATGIILGYTF. CDR3 nucleotide sequence: TGTGCCAGCAGTGCGACGGGGATAATACTTGGCTACACCTTC. The chain is built from TRBV19 and TRBJ1-2, with unresolved D. The ends were cut back, 9 bases at V and 7 bases at J, with 21 bases in the middle. CDR3 size: 14 residues. In germline, CDR1 is LNHDA, CDR2 SQIVND (reference sequence).

The CDR3: CASSPYWGAEAFF. CDR3 bases: TGTGCCAGCAGCCCTTATTGGGGGGCTGAAGCTTTCTTT. This chain uses TRBV7-2 with TRBJ1-1; the D gene is possibly TRBD1 (5 bases). V lost 5 bases and J lost 6, with 13 bases in between. The length of the CDR3 is 13 residues. Germline CDR1 SGHTA, CDR2 FQGNSA.

Only a few counts were recorded for this clone. The chain couples TRBV29-1 to TRBJ1-5; TRBD1 might be the D (5 bases). From germline, CDR1 is SQVTM and CDR2 ANQGSEA. The V gene lost 4 bases and the J gene lost 4 bases, with 11 bases spanning the gap. The CDR3 is 13 amino acids. The CDR3 is CSVALDSNQPQHF. CDR3 bases: TGCAGCGTTGCTTTAGACAGTAATCAGCCCCAGCATTTT.

V is TRBV7-6 and J is TRBJ2-2, with 8 bases lining up with TRBD1. CDR1 SGHVS and CDR2 FNYEAQ come from the germline V gene. Trimming removed 4 bases from V and 6 bases from J; junction bases left unmatched: 7. This CDR3 is 15 amino acids long. The CDR3 is CASSSFGQGAGELFF. The CDR3 coding sequence is TGTGCCAGCAGCTCATTTGGACAGGGCGCCGGGGAGCTGTTTTTT. The whole variable domain, filled in from reference TRBV7-6 and TRBJ2-2, reads GAGVSQSPRYKVTKRGQDVALRCDPISGHVSLYWYRQALGQGPEFLTYFNYEAQQDKSGLPNDRFSAERPEGSISTLTIQRTEQRDSAMYRCASSSFGQGAGELFFGEGSRLTVL.